This is a list of T cell receptor beta chains from one sample in a study of T-cell reconstitution after alpha-beta-depleted transplantation in children. TCRdb re-analysed the PCR reads in MiXCR, keeping a single row per CDR3 protein. The top ten clones hold about 4% of a sample with about 600,000 distinct CDR3 sequences, over 9.5% of them seen once. Specimen: PBMCs from the stem cell graft donor, collected from the stem cell graft. The receptors derive from a human donor who donated a stem cell graft to a child with acute myeloid leukemia. Both conserved end residues are part of each CDR3. The order of the fields is V gene, D gene, CDR3 length, clone size, J gene, CDR3 protein, CDR3 DNA. D genes are given only for firm matches. Clone size is shown for a subset of rows, as once, few, many or a class of expanded clone.

V: TRBV5-1
D: TRBD2
length: 18
size: .
J: TRBJ2-7
CDR3: CASSRTTGTSGSNYEQYF
DNA: TGCGCCAGCAGCAGAACAACCGGGACTAGCGGGAGTAACTACGAGCAGTACTTC

V: TRBV6-1
D: TRBD1
length: 15
size: .
J: TRBJ2-7
CDR3: CASSPLGQGTYEQYF
DNA: TGTGCCAGCAGTCCTCTGGGACAGGGGACCTACGAGCAGTACTTC

V: TRBV28
D: TRBD1
length: 18
size: few
J: TRBJ1-5
CDR3: CASSKGTGILVSNQPQHF
DNA: TGTGCCAGCAGCAAAGGGACAGGGATTTTGGTAAGCAATCAGCCCCAGCATTTT

V: TRBV5-1
D: TRBD2
length: 16
size: .
J: TRBJ2-3
CDR3: CASSLVTSGMADTQYF
DNA: TGCGCCAGCAGCTTGGTTACTAGCGGGATGGCTGATACGCAGTATTTT

V: TRBV6-5
D: .
length: 12
size: many
J: TRBJ2-7
CDR3: CASSYPGGQQYF
DNA: TGTGCCAGCAGTTATCCAGGGGGGCAGCAGTACTTC

V: TRBV7-2
D: TRBD1
length: 14
size: many
J: TRBJ2-1
CDR3: CASSSTGEYNEQFF
DNA: TGTGCCAGCAGCTCGACAGGGGAGTACAATGAGCAGTTCTTC

V: TRBV18
D: .
length: 13
size: .
J: TRBJ1-1
CDR3: CASSPQPGTEAFF
DNA: TGTGCCAGCTCACCTCAACCTGGCACTGAAGCTTTCTTT

V: TRBV18
D: .
length: 16
size: many
J: TRBJ2-3
CDR3: CASSPFPGEPTYTQYF
DNA: TGTGCCAGCTCACCGTTTCCGGGGGAACCCACATATACGCAGTATTTT

V: TRBV24-1
D: TRBD1
length: 15
size: .
J: TRBJ2-4
CDR3: CATSPTGESKNIQYF
DNA: TGTGCCACCAGTCCGACAGGGGAGTCCAAAAACATTCAGTACTTC

V: TRBV20-1
D: TRBD2
length: 17
size: few
J: TRBJ2-4
CDR3: CSADGTSGRGTKNIQYF
DNA: TGCAGTGCTGACGGGACTAGCGGGAGGGGGACCAAAAACATTCAGTACTTC